This TCR beta chain emerged from a study of tumor T cells in aggressive B-cell lymphoma. The CDR3 is 15 residues long. Germline V lookup: CDR1 SGDLS, CDR2 YYNGEE. V lost 0 bases, J lost 10 bases, and 5 bases stayed unmatched. Sequencing used immunoSEQ multiplex PCR; TCRdb keeps in-frame clones, though not all of them. The table lists roughly 3,000 clones, 80% to 90% of them singletons. This clone was counted once. The gene calls are TRBV9 and TRBJ2-3, with 13 bases aligning to TRBD2. The clonotype originates from an adult with diffuse large B cell lymphoma. Sequenced sample: tumor tissue. Here the CDR3 reads CASSVEGTSGNAQYF. In nucleotides, the CDR3 is TGTGCCAGCAGCGTAGAGGGGACTAGCGGGAATGCGCAGTATTTT.